This is a list of T cell receptor beta chains from one sample in a study of human T cells and chemical hapten exposure. From the RACE reads, TCRdb called clonotypes with MiXCR, one entry per CDR3 protein. The table lists 75,000 to 100,000 distinct CDR3 sequences, over 9.5% of them singletons. The sequencing here drew on whole blood, taken in connection with sensitization to the hapten diphenylcyclopropenone (DPC). Every receptor here comes from a man aged 40-49 years with alopecia areata. Some clones in this sample may be carry-over from other donors' samples. The CDR3 runs from the conserved cysteine through the conserved F or W.

V gene,J gene,CDR3 protein
TRBV28,TRBJ2-3,CASSSSGDLTSTDTQYF
TRBV7-3,TRBJ2-1,CASSLDLHEQFF
TRBV10-3,TRBJ2-3,CAISDLTSGSVPHTDTQYF
TRBV10-3,TRBJ2-5,CAIGTAQETQYF
TRBV7-2,TRBJ2-3,CASSLGRPGLAGAGTDTQYF
TRBV4-3,TRBJ2-1,CASSQVPSGSGSYNEQFF
TRBV10-3,TRBJ1-1,CAISQTGTGPYSNTEAFF
TRBV29-1,TRBJ2-3,CSVDGIAGATDTQYF
TRBV6-2/TRBV6-3,TRBJ2-4,CASSFGGSKNIQYF
TRBV9,TRBJ1-1,CASSVLDLGVTEAFF